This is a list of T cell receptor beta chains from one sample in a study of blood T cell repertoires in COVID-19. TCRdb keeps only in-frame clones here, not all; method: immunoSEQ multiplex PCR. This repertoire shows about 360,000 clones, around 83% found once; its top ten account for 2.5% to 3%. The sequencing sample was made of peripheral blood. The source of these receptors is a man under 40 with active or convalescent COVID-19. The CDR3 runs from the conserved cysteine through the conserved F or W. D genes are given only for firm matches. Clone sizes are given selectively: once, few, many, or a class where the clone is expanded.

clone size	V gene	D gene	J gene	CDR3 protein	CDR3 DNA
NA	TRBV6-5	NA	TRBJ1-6	CASSYARHNSPLHF	TGTGCCAGCAGTTACGCCAGGCATAATTCACCCCTCCACTTT
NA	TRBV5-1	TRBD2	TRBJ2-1	CASSPTGGPHNEQFF	TGCGCCAGCAGCCCTACGGGGGGGCCGCACAATGAGCAGTTCTTC
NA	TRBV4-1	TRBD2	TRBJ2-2	CASSQKGLADRHGELFF	TGCGCCAGCAGCCAGAAGGGACTAGCGGACAGGCACGGGGAGCTGTTTTTT
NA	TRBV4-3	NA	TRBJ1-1	CASSQAVFTEAFF	TGCGCCAGCAGCCAAGCAGTTTTCACTGAAGCTTTCTTT
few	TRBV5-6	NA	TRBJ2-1	CASSLGPQNEQFF	TGTGCCAGCAGCTTGGGCCCACAAAATGAGCAGTTCTTC
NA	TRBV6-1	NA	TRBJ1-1	CASSETLGRVGRRAEAFF	TGTGCCAGCAGTGAGACTTTAGGGAGAGTCGGACGTAGGGCTGAAGCTTTCTTT
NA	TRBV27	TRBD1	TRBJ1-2	CASRRQGVYGYTF	TGTGCCAGCAGACGGCAGGGGGTCTATGGCTACACCTTC
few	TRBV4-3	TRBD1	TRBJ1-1	CASSQDSGQGATEAFF	TGCGCCAGCAGCCAAGACTCGGGACAGGGGGCAACTGAAGCTTTCTTT
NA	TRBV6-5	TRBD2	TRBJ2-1	CAAAPAGGGNEQFF	TGTGCCGCTGCGCCAGCGGGAGGAGGCAATGAGCAGTTCTTC
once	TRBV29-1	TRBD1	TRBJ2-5	CSAAQGASKTQYF	TGCAGCGCCGCACAGGGGGCTTCGAAGACCCAGTACTTC
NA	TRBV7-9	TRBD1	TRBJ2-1	CASDAGGEQFF	TGTGCCAGCGACGCAGGGGGTGAGCAGTTCTTC
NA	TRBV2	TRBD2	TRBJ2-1	CASSLGGGVNEQFF	TGTGCCAGCAGTTTAGGCGGGGGGGTTAATGAGCAGTTCTTC
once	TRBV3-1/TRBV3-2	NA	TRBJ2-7	CASSQVPTTEQYF	TGTGCCAGCAGCCAAGTCCCCACTACCGAGCAGTACTTC
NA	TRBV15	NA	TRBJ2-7	CATSSEGLRWQYF	TGTGCCACCAGCTCGGAGGGGCTTCGATGGCAGTACTTC
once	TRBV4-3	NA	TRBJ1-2	CASSPQARRRAGYTF	TGCGCCAGCAGCCCCCAAGCGAGGCGGAGGGCGGGCTACACCTTC
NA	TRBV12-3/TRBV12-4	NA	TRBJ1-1	CASSADRVVGAFF	TGTGCCAGCAGTGCGGACAGAGTCGTGGGAGCTTTCTTT
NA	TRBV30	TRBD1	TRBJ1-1	CAWGDSSYSEAFF	TGTGCCTGGGGGGACAGCTCCTACTCTGAAGCTTTCTTT
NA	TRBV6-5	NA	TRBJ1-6	CASSRGPNSPLHF	TGTGCCAGCAGCAGGGGCCCTAATTCACCCCTCCACTTT
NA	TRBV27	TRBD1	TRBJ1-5	CASSSGGQPQHF	TGTGCCAGCAGTTCAGGGGGTCAGCCCCAGCATTTT
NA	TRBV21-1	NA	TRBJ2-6	CASSKRGSGANVLTF	TGTGCCAGCAGCAAAAGGGGATCCGGGGCCAACGTCCTGACTTTC
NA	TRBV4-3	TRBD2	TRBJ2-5	CASSQDDGLAEETQYF	TGCGCCAGCAGCCAAGACGATGGACTAGCGGAAGAGACCCAGTACTTC
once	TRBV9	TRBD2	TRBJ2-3	CASSVGEGLHTDTQYF	TGTGCCAGCAGCGTAGGGGAGGGCCTCCACACAGATACGCAGTATTTT
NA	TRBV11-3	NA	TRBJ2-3	CASSGGTNTQYF	TGTGCCAGCAGCGGAGGGACCAATACGCAGTATTTT
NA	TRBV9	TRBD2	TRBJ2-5	CASSVGGLAGQETQYF	TGTGCCAGCAGCGTAGGGGGACTAGCGGGCCAAGAGACCCAGTACTTC
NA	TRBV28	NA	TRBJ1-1	CASSLGGGLVSEAFF	TGTGCCAGCAGTTTAGGGGGCGGGTTGGTATCTGAAGCTTTCTTT
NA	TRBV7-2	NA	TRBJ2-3	CASSLGRLDTQYF	TGTGCCAGCAGCTTAGGGAGATTAGATACGCAGTATTTT
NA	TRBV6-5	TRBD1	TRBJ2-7	CASRDRVYEQYF	TGTGCCAGCAGAGACAGGGTTTACGAGCAGTACTTC
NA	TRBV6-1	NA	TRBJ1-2	CASSEVADYGYTF	TGTGCCAGCAGTGAAGTTGCAGACTATGGCTACACCTTC
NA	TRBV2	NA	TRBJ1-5	CASSPRDTSNQPQHF	TGTGCCAGCAGTCCCCGGGACACTAGCAATCAGCCCCAGCATTTT
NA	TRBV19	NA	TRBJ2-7	CASSNPGPYEQYF	TGTGCCAGTAGTAACCCAGGGCCCTACGAGCAGTACTTC
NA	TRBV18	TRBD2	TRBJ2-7	CASSLRLAAVYEQYF	TGTGCCAGCTCACTCCGACTAGCAGCAGTCTACGAGCAGTACTTC
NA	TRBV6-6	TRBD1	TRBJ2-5	CASSSRQGWMETQYF	TGTGCCAGCAGTTCTCGACAGGGTTGGATGGAGACCCAGTACTTC
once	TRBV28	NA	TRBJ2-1	CASSLKSYEQFF	TGTGCCAGCAGTCTGAAAAGCTATGAGCAGTTCTTC
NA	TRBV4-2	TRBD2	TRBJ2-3	CASSQDASGWSTDTQYF	TGTGCCAGCAGCCAAGATGCTAGCGGGTGGAGCACAGATACGCAGTATTTT
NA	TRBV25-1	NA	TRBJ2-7	CASSEIEGTYEQYF	TGTGCCAGCAGTGAAATCGAGGGAACCTACGAGCAGTACTTC
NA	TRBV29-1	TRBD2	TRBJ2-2	CSVRVAGTGELFF	TGCAGCGTCCGAGTAGCGGGCACCGGGGAGCTGTTTTTT
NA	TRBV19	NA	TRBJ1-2	CASSIRVTGYYGYTF	TGTGCCAGTAGTATTCGGGTTACAGGGTACTATGGCTACACCTTC
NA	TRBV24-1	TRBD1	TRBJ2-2	CATSETDRAPGTGELFF	TGTGCCACCAGTGAAACAGACAGGGCCCCGGGGACCGGGGAGCTGTTTTTT
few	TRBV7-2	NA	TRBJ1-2	CASSLQENYGYTF	TGTGCCAGCAGCTTACAGGAAAACTATGGCTACACCTTC
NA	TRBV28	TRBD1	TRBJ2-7	CASSQGDSYEQYF	TGTGCCAGCAGCCAGGGGGACTCCTACGAGCAGTACTTC
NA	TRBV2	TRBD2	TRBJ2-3	CASTRLAGGSTDTQYF	TGTGCCAGTACCCGACTAGCGGGGGGCAGTACAGATACGCAGTATTTT
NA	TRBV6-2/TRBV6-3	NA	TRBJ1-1	CASSYPALATEAFF	TGTGCCAGCAGTTACCCCGCCTTAGCAACTGAAGCTTTCTTT
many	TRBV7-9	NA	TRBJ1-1	CASSIRTVGAFF	TGTGCCAGCAGCATCCGGACAGTCGGAGCTTTCTTT
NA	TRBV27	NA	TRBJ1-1	CASSLGQGRENTEAFF	TGTGCCAGCAGTTTAGGGCAGGGGAGGGAGAACACTGAAGCTTTCTTT
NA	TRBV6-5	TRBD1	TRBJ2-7	CASSRDRVYEQYF	TGTGCCAGCAGTAGAGACAGGGTCTACGAGCAGTACTTC
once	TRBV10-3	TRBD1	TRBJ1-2	CAISDADRGLDGYTF	TGTGCCATCAGTGATGCCGACAGGGGGCTTGATGGCTACACCTTC
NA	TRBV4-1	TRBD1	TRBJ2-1	CASSQVRTGWGLNEQFF	TGCGCCAGCAGCCAAGTGCGGACAGGGTGGGGGCTCAATGAGCAGTTCTTC
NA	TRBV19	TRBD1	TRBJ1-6	CATGQGRNSPLHF	TGTGCCACCGGACAGGGCCGAAATTCACCCCTCCACTTT
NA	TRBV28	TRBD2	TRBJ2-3	CASSAVVGGPGDTQYF	TGTGCCAGCAGCGCCGTCGTGGGAGGGCCAGGAGATACGCAGTATTTT
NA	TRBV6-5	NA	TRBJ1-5	CASRKVGQGQPQHF	TGTGCCAGCAGGAAGGTGGGGCAGGGCCAGCCCCAGCATTTT
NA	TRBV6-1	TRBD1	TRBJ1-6	CASSEEGQGSSYNSPLHF	TGTGCCAGCAGTGAAGAGGGACAGGGTAGCTCCTATAATTCACCCCTCCACTTT
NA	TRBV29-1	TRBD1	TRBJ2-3	CSVRDRSTTDTQYF	TGCAGCGTTAGGGACAGATCAACCACAGATACGCAGTATTTT
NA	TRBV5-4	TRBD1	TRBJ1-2	CASSTPGQGNGYTF	TGTGCCAGCAGCACCCCGGGACAGGGGAATGGCTACACCTTC
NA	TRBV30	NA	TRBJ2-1	CAWNRVGRGEQFF	TGTGCCTGGAACAGGGTAGGGCGCGGTGAGCAGTTCTTC
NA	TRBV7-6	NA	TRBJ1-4	CASSLAAGPNEKLFF	TGTGCCAGCAGCTTAGCGGCAGGCCCCAATGAAAAACTGTTTTTT